The rows below give T cell receptor beta chains drawn from one sample of a study of T cells after yellow fever vaccination. TCRdb processed the 5' RACE reads anew with MiXCR; each CDR3 protein has one entry. The table lists hundreds of thousands of distinct CDR3 sequences, approximately 18% of them singletons. The starting material was PBMCs, obtained before the yellow fever booster vaccination. Every receptor here comes from a man younger than 35 who received the YFV17D yellow fever vaccine. CDR3s include the opening cysteine and the closing phenylalanine or tryptophan. The D gene is left open where the match is weak. Part of the rows lack a size; the others show once, few, many or a class for expanded clones.

size,J,D,V,CDR3,DNA
few,TRBJ2-5,.,TRBV12-3/TRBV12-4,CASSLYSSTQETQYF,TGTGCCAGCAGTTTGTACTCCTCAACCCAAGAGACCCAGTACTTC
few,TRBJ1-1,.,TRBV12-3/TRBV12-4,CASRPGHNMNTEAFF,TGTGCCAGCAGACCGGGACATAACATGAACACTGAAGCTTTCTTT
few,TRBJ2-1,.,TRBV4-1,CASSQDGVNEQFF,TGCGCCAGCAGCCAAGACGGGGTGAATGAGCAGTTCTTC
.,TRBJ2-1,TRBD2,TRBV4-1,CAVAGGLQNEQFF,TGCGCCGTAGCGGGGGGGCTGCAGAATGAGCAGTTCTTC
.,TRBJ1-2,.,TRBV5-1,CASSQGRSRDEHGYTF,TGCGCCAGCAGCCAAGGGCGGAGCAGGGACGAGCATGGCTACACCTTC
.,TRBJ1-2,TRBD1,TRBV20-1,CSARGQSAYGYTF,TGCAGTGCCCGGGGACAGTCAGCCTATGGCTACACCTTC
.,TRBJ1-1,.,TRBV7-9,CANTRPSSTEAFF,TGTGCCAATACGAGGCCGTCGAGCACTGAAGCTTTCTTT
many,TRBJ2-5,.,TRBV6-2/TRBV6-3,CASSPDEKETQYF,TGTGCCAGCAGTCCGGACGAAAAAGAGACCCAGTACTTC
few,TRBJ1-6,.,TRBV9,CASSPPWANSPLHF,TGTGCCAGCAGCCCTCCCTGGGCTAATTCACCCCTCCACTTT
.,TRBJ1-1,.,TRBV2,CASSERGDTEAFF,TGTGCCAGCAGTGAAAGGGGAGACACTGAAGCTTTCTTT
.,TRBJ2-3,TRBD1,TRBV4-1,CASSQDVRGLGRPQYF,TGCGCCAGCAGCCAAGACGTCAGGGGGCTGGGAAGGCCGCAGTATTTT
many,TRBJ2-2,.,TRBV10-1,CASSEGTGELFF,TGTGCCAGCAGTGAGGGGACCGGGGAGCTGTTTTTT
few,TRBJ1-1,.,TRBV5-1,CATSLGENTEAFF,TGCGCCACCTCCTTGGGGGAAAACACTGAAGCTTTCTTT
.,TRBJ2-6,.,TRBV3-1,CASSQGTAANVLTF,TGTGCCAGCAGCCAAGGAACAGCCGCCAACGTCCTGACTTTC
.,TRBJ1-1,TRBD1,TRBV27,CASSVNRGGGTEAFF,TGTGCCAGCAGCGTGAACAGGGGTGGTGGGACTGAAGCTTTCTTT
once,TRBJ1-1,.,TRBV7-9,CASSSVRRGQTEAFF,TGTGCCAGCAGCTCGGTACGTCGGGGGCAAACTGAAGCTTTCTTT
many,TRBJ1-1,.,TRBV18,CASSSTGNTEAFF,TGTGCCAGCTCATCAACAGGGAACACTGAAGCTTTCTTT
.,TRBJ1-5,.,TRBV6-5,CASGRGYGNQPQHF,TGTGCCAGCGGACGGGGATATGGCAATCAGCCCCAGCATTTT
many,TRBJ2-5,TRBD1,TRBV4-3,CASSPRQGETQYF,TGCGCCAGCAGCCCGAGACAGGGGGAGACCCAGTACTTC
few,TRBJ1-1,TRBD1,TRBV6-2/TRBV6-3,CASSTPSDRPMNTEAFF,TGTGCCAGCAGTACTCCCTCGGACAGGCCTATGAACACTGAAGCTTTCTTT
many,TRBJ1-1,.,TRBV6-1,CASRSLNTEAFF,TGTGCCAGCAGGAGCTTGAACACTGAAGCTTTCTTT
few,TRBJ2-2,.,TRBV20-1,CSAQGLGAGELFF,TGCAGTGCGCAGGGACTTGGGGCCGGGGAGCTGTTTTTT
few,TRBJ2-1,TRBD1,TRBV6-5,CASSQGWTGRNEQFF,TGTGCCAGCAGTCAAGGCTGGACAGGGAGAAATGAGCAGTTCTTC
.,TRBJ2-7,TRBD2,TRBV6-6,CASSRDYSYEQYF,TGTGCCAGCAGTAGGGACTACTCCTACGAGCAGTACTTC
few,TRBJ2-3,.,TRBV24-1,CATSDALGWATDTQYF,TGTGCCACCAGTGACGCCCTCGGTTGGGCCACAGATACGCAGTATTTT
.,TRBJ1-1,.,TRBV4-2,CASSQGPGREDTEAFF,TGTGCCAGCAGCCAAGGACCGGGGAGGGAGGACACTGAAGCTTTCTTT
few,TRBJ2-3,TRBD2,TRBV29-1,CSVEGTSGGDGTQYF,TGCAGCGTTGAAGGGACTAGCGGGGGGGATGGTACGCAGTATTTT
many,TRBJ2-5,.,TRBV7-2,CASSLGDRGGAVWYF,TGTGCCAGCAGCTTAGGCGACCGTGGTGGGGCAGTTTGGTACTTC
few,TRBJ2-1,TRBD2,TRBV18,CASSPPAGGFYNEQFF,TGTGCCAGCTCACCACCAGCGGGGGGCTTCTACAATGAGCAGTTCTTC
few,TRBJ2-1,TRBD1,TRBV7-9,CASTRTGSYNEQFF,TGTGCCAGCACCCGGACAGGGTCATACAATGAGCAGTTCTTC
.,TRBJ2-5,.,TRBV5-4,CASSLLQVRAQETQYF,TGTGCCAGCAGCTTGCTCCAAGTCAGGGCCCAAGAGACCCAGTACTTC
many,TRBJ1-6,.,TRBV4-2,CASSQEDGSTQSPLHF,TGTGCCAGCAGCCAAGAGGACGGGTCGACCCAGTCACCCCTCCACTTT
.,TRBJ2-6,.,TRBV7-6,CASSSNGGGAGANVLTF,TGTGCCAGCAGCTCCAATGGTGGGGGCGCTGGGGCCAACGTCCTGACTTTC
few,TRBJ1-5,.,TRBV7-8,CASSLALGPEGNQPQHF,TGTGCCAGCAGCTTAGCCCTCGGCCCAGAGGGCAATCAGCCCCAGCATTTT
few,TRBJ2-1,.,TRBV11-3,CASGELANEQFF,TGTGCCAGCGGGGAGCTGGCCAATGAGCAGTTCTTC
.,TRBJ2-5,TRBD2,TRBV7-2,CASSFGLAGGYQETQYF,TGTGCCAGCAGCTTTGGACTAGCGGGGGGGTACCAAGAGACCCAGTACTTC
few,TRBJ2-1,TRBD1,TRBV18,CASSADRGYNEQFF,TGTGCCAGCTCAGCGGACAGGGGATACAATGAGCAGTTCTTC
.,TRBJ2-6,.,TRBV27,CASSLLGLSRANVLTF,TGTGCCAGCAGTTTGTTGGGCCTCTCGAGGGCCAACGTCCTGACTTTC
few,TRBJ2-3,.,TRBV11-2,CASSLVTVDTQYF,TGTGCCAGCAGCTTAGTGACGGTGGATACGCAGTATTTT
.,TRBJ2-5,TRBD2,TRBV12-3/TRBV12-4,CASSKTSGGETQYF,TGTGCCAGCAGCAAAACTAGCGGGGGCGAGACCCAGTACTTC